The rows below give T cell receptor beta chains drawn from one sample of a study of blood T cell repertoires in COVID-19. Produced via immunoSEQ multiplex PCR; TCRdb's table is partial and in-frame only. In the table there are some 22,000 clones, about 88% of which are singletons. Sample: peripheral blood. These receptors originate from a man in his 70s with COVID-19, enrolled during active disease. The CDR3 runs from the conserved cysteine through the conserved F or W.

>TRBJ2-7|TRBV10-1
CASSDSKLGGGSYEQYF
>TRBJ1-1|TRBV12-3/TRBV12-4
CASSLATMTEAFF
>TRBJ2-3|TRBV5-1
CASSLEDFFRTDTQYF
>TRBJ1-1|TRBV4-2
CASSQVAGTKNTEAFF
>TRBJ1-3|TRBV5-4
CASSLTGLENTIYF
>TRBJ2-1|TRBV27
CASSAANSYNEQFF
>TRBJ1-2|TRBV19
CASSESVSRDRGLTNYGYTF
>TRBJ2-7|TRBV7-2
CASRGTGTGEQYF
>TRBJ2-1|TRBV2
CASSERGVSGGRLGEQFF
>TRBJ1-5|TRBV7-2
CASSSAGNPNQPQHF
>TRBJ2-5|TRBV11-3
CASSLGAGVRETQYF
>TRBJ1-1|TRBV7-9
CASSLIQGSTEAFF
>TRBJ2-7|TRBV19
CASSPRVADRGEQYF
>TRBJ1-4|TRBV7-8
CASSSGQFNEKLFF
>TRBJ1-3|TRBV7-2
CASSTRAGGGNTIYF
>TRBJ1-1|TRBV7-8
CASSPRRALIRTEAFF
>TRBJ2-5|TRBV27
CASGLAGPGGQYF
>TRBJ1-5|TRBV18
CASSLGDRVGIPPQHF
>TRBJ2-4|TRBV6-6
CASSYSISLAENIQYF
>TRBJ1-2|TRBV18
CASSPPGTGGVYGYTF
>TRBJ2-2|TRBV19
CASRTRTNTGELFF
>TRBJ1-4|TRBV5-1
CASSTTTQNEKLFF
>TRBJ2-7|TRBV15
CATSRLQGLGNEQYF
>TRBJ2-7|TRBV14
CASSPGTGYEQYF
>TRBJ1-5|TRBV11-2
CASSLVRGQPQHF
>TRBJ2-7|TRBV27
CASSSGLEQYF